Listed below are T cell receptor beta chains from one sample, sequenced in a study of post-analysis software for immune sequencing data. Each CDR3 protein is one row after TCRdb ran MiXCR on the PCR reads. The sample yields 650,000 to 850,000 distinct CDR3 sequences, 40% to 55% seen once. Sequenced material: blood. The receptors come from a girl aged 10 to 17 with multiple sclerosis. Both conserved end residues are trimmed from each CDR3. The order of the fields is J gene, V gene, CDR3 length, CDR3 protein.

>TRBJ1-2|TRBV12-3/TRBV12-4|12
ASSLSGGSEGYT
>TRBJ2-4|TRBV27|17
ASTLPGTSGRGKHVVQY
>TRBJ2-1|TRBV14|14
ASSQVKGPSYNEQF
>-|TRBV5-6|11
ASTLGGLVEQY
>TRBJ2-3|TRBV5-1|14
ASSLAVRGRTDTQY
>TRBJ2-3|TRBV20-1|11
SASYIGTDTQY
>TRBJ2-3|TRBV10-3|14
AISEFLSDSSDTQY
>TRBJ2-7|TRBV20-1|14
SARDLFGGRADEQY
>TRBJ1-2|TRBV12-3/TRBV12-4|11
ASTTTGEYGYT
>TRBJ2-3|TRBV7-3|14
ASSLTGTNLVNTQY
>TRBJ1-5|TRBV7-6|17
ASSLAQMGGAQGNQPQH
>TRBJ2-5|TRBV12-5|15
ASGLPSGTGRRETQY
>TRBJ2-5|TRBV29-1|11
SVRTALQETQY
>TRBJ1-2|TRBV29-1|12
SVGLTGGDYGYI
>TRBJ2-5|TRBV11-2|15
ASSSDRTSGSWETQY
>TRBJ1-1|TRBV29-1|11
SVDVRGDTEAF
>TRBJ2-7|TRBV9|11
ASSEGHRYEQY
>TRBJ2-5|TRBV10-3|15
AISVGGASDREETQY
>TRBJ2-1|TRBV29-1|9
SAILGNEQF
>TRBJ2-6|TRBV5-1|15
ASSTGTTSSGANVLT
>TRBJ1-1|TRBV15|11
ATSRERNTEAF
>-|TRBV12-3/TRBV12-4|11
ASSIGGGETQY
>-|TRBV6-5|10
ASSYPFYEQY
>TRBJ2-3|TRBV19|11
ASSYTVSDTQY
>TRBJ1-2|TRBV7-6|12
ASSLEGEKYGYT
>TRBJ1-1|TRBV12-3/TRBV12-4|13
ASRAPGHLNTEAF
>TRBJ2-1|TRBV7-8|12
ASSTRLVPDEQF
>TRBJ2-1|TRBV12-3/TRBV12-4|16
ASRVYRGPSGRSDEQF
>TRBJ1-2|TRBV6-5|11
ASSSGTLSGYT
>TRBJ2-3|TRBV7-2|16
ASSLGDRGPPSTDTQY
>TRBJ2-5|TRBV7-9|13
ASSPDGSVQETQY
>TRBJ2-3|TRBV27|15
ASSHLAGPSSTDTQY
>TRBJ2-1|TRBV9|13
ASSVEGLVNNGQF
>TRBJ1-2|TRBV20-1|12
SARQGNLLSGYT
>TRBJ2-1|TRBV4-1|15
ASSQEDLAGTSNEQF
>TRBJ1-1|TRBV20-1|11
SAKGGGNTEAF
>TRBJ2-7|TRBV5-6|12
ASSGGRSSYEQY
>TRBJ2-7|TRBV7-9|12
ASSLGGEVREQY
>TRBJ2-3|TRBV3-1|15
ASSPWGGPWKRYTQY
>TRBJ2-3|TRBV29-1|9
SAGVGDTQY
>TRBJ2-5|TRBV9|12
ASSVTVGKETQY
>TRBJ2-1|TRBV5-1|14
ANSTTRVGSYNEQF
>TRBJ2-7|TRBV9|13
ASSVSGTGTHEQY
>TRBJ1-1|TRBV12-3/TRBV12-4|14
ASSLGRGPGNTEAF
>TRBJ2-7|TRBV6-5|12
ASSNLGPAYEQY
>TRBJ1-1|TRBV12-3/TRBV12-4|13
ASSSSGRANTEAF
>TRBJ1-1|TRBV5-1|10
ASSLDLTEAF
>TRBJ1-2|TRBV28|13
ASSLPTGRSYGYT
>TRBJ2-7|TRBV29-1|13
SVEDGNNYSNEQY
>TRBJ1-2|TRBV25-1|12
ASSDRAGSYGYT